This T cell receptor (beta chain) was sequenced during a study of post-analysis software for immune sequencing data. Study context: Some patients lacked subtype; others had relapsing-remitting, secondary progressive or progressive-relapsing disease. Study observations and caveats: The F measure placed samples prepared in the same batch into strongly shared clusters. Normalized Chao1 diversity in multiple sclerosis patients fell significantly below that of controls.

As regards this clonotype: Its antigen is not identified.

Libraries were made from TCR beta cDNA, and they carried unique molecular identifiers. There were roughly 0.95 to 11 million T cells, and 480,000 or so cDNA molecules came from them. MiXCR, run by TCRdb on the PCR reads, gives a single entry per CDR3 protein. This sample has hundreds of thousands of distinct CDR3 sequences; roughly 50% occur once, and the top ten carry 4.6%. The sample taken for sequencing was blood. The receptor's source is a girl aged 5 to 17 with multiple sclerosis.

The CDR3 loop reads CSARIVGKTQYF. CDR3 bases: TGCAGTGCTAGAATTGTAGGGAAGACCCAGTACTTC. The chain carries TRBV20-1 and TRBJ2-7; D gene ambiguous. The DNA end is more similar to TRBJ2-5, so the J call may be wrong. Looked up from germline, CDR1 is DFQATT and CDR2 is SNEGSKA (reference sequence). The CDR3 has 12 amino acids.